This T cell receptor (beta chain) is from a study of blood T cell repertoires in COVID-19. Study background: Samples of COVID-19 (acute and convalescent) were obtained from the United States, Italy and Spain. Sample material is recorded as cDNA or gDNA derived from T cells, B-cell-depleted T cells, or PBMCs.

Source study methods: Amplification from reference gene primers served as the basis for estimated nucleated cell counts. Libraries were prepared by immunoSEQ multiplex PCR; TCRdb keeps only in-frame clonotypes and omits some of them. Clone size and the V and J calls come from that table; the DNA yielded D and trimming. Of fewer than 80,000 clones detected, more than 70% appear once; the ten largest clones hold under 25%. The receptor's source is a human donor in a cohort sampled during active COVID-19. Sequences were obtained from peripheral blood.

The CDR3 spells CATSRAGGAEADTQYF. CDR3 sequence (DNA): TGTGCCACCAGCAGAGCCGGGGGGGCCGAGGCAGATACGCAGTATTTT. This rearrangement joins TRBV15 to TRBJ2-3; 8 bases agree with TRBD2. The CDR3 loop spans 16 amino acids. CDR1 and CDR2 from the germline V gene are LNHNV and YYDKDF (reference sequence). Losses at the gene ends were 1 base for V and 4 bases for J; bases not matched to a gene: 7.